What follows describes a single TCR beta chain. Produced via immunoSEQ multiplex PCR; TCRdb's table is partial and in-frame only. The sample lists a few million clones, approximately 94% occurring once. The entry originates in a study of shared clonotypes between healthy human individuals. This CDR3 has 13 residues. The J segment lost 3 bases and the V segment lost 6 bases, leaving 2 bases of the junction unmatched. Looked up from germline, CDR1 is SNHLY and CDR2 is FYNNEI. The source material was naive CD4+ T cells sorted from blood. As for subset: CD45RA+ positively selected. This sequence originates from a man younger than 35 in good health. The chain joins TRBV2 to TRBJ2-1, with 7 bases aligning to TRBD1. CDR3 in DNA: TGTGCCAGCAGGACAGGGAACTACAATGAGCAGTTCTTC. Translated, it gives CASRTGNYNEQFF.